Below, 27 T cell receptor beta chains from the same sample are listed, as sequenced in a study of T cells after yellow fever vaccination. TCRdb independently ran MiXCR on the 5' RACE reads; one entry per CDR3 protein. The sample shows 500,000 to 650,000 distinct CDR3 sequences, about 13% of them seen only once. Source: PBMCs, taken on the day of the yellow fever booster vaccination. The receptors here all came from a man aged 25 to 40 who received the YFV17D yellow fever vaccine.

Concerning this clonotype: An end of the junction differs from the germline gene, which may be a read error. The chain recombines TRBV7-7 with TRBJ2-1, with D tentatively TRBD2 (5 bases). This CDR3 is built from 14 residues. Germline V lookup: CDR1 SSHAT, CDR2 FNYEAQ (reference sequence). The DNA of the CDR3 is TGTGCTAGCAGCTTAGGTTATGGTAGCGATGAGCAGTTCTTC. As protein: CASSLGYGSDEQFF. Full variable domain (missing parts from reference TRBV7-7 and TRBJ2-1): GAGVSQSPRYKVTKRGQDVTLRCDPISSHATLYWYQQALGQGPEFLTYFNYEAQPDKSGLPSDRFSAERPEGSISTLTIQRTEQRDSAMYRCASSLGYGSDEQFFGPGTRLTVL.

There are a few counts of this clonotype. The chain is built from TRBV5-6 and TRBJ2-4, with TRBD2 matching over 7 bases. Germline V gives CDR1 SGHDT, CDR2 YYEEEE. The CDR3 extends over 16 amino acids. Germline trimming cut 3 bases from V and 6 bases from J; bases unmatched to any gene: 12. CDR3 loop: CASSSAGSGLINIQYF. DNA for the CDR3: TGTGCCAGCAGCTCGGCGGGTAGCGGGTTGATAAACATTCAGTACTTC.

The table lists this clonotype with a few counts. This chain joins TRBV29-1 and TRBJ2-5; D remains unclear. Trimming removed 3 bases at V and 4 bases at J, with 9 bases between. Per the germline V gene, CDR1 is SQVTM and CDR2 is ANQGSEA. CDR3 length equals 12 residues. The CDR3 sequence: CSVEENAETQYF. CDR3 DNA: TGCAGCGTTGAGGAGAACGCAGAGACCCAGTACTTC.

This chain joins TRBV21-1 and TRBJ2-7; the table gives TRBD2 as D, unverified against the DNA. TRBV21-1 is labeled a pseudogene. The CDR3 length is 14 residues. The chain's CDR3 is CASTSLEGPYEQYF. CDR3 nucleotide sequence: TGTGCCAGCACCAGTCTGGAGGGACCCTACGAGCAGTACTTC.

V gene TRBV14 combines with J gene TRBJ2-7, with D tentatively TRBD2 (6 bases). CDR3 size: 13 residues. V shed 5 bases and J shed 5 bases, with 13 bases lying between them. The germline CDR1 and CDR2 sequences are SGHDN and FVKESK. The CDR3 is CASSSRWGDEQYF. The DNA for the CDR3 is TGTGCCAGCAGCTCCCGATGGGGGGACGAGCAGTACTTC.

The rearrangement links TRBV6-5 to TRBJ2-7, with TRBD2 matching 7 bases. The CDR3 totals 15 residues. Germline values: CDR1 MNHEY, CDR2 SVGAGI. V shed 5 bases, J shed 4 bases, and the junction held 11 bases outside the gene matches. The CDR3 sequence is CASSTSGSGGYEQYF. DNA for the CDR3: TGTGCCAGCAGTACATCGGGGTCCGGGGGGTACGAGCAGTACTTC.

CDR3 residues: CSVPRTSGPYNEQFF. Written as DNA, the CDR3 is TGCAGTGTCCCCAGGACTAGCGGACCTTACAATGAGCAGTTCTTC. The chain uses TRBV20-1 and TRBJ2-1, with 10 positions matching TRBD2. CDR3 length equals 15 residues. The germline CDR1 and CDR2 sequences are DFQATT and SNEGSKA (reference sequence). Unmatched junction bases numbered 10, after V lost 7 bases and J lost 4 bases.

The V call is TRBV7-2, the J call TRBJ1-2; D uncertain. V dropped 5 bases and J dropped 8 bases, with 12 bases sitting between them. The length of the CDR3 is 12 residues. The germline gives CDR1 SGHTA, CDR2 FQGNSA. The chain's CDR3 is CASSGTGHGYTF. CDR3 sequence (DNA): TGTGCCAGCAGCGGCACGGGTCACGGCTACACCTTC.

The chain employs TRBV12-3 or TRBV12-4 and TRBJ2-3; tentative D call: TRBD1 (5 bases). The CDR3 consists of 13 residues. V lost 3 bases and J 8 bases, leaving 12 bases between the germline ends. CDR3 coding DNA: TGTGCCAGCAGTTTGCTCGGACAAGGTACGCAGTATTTT. Translating gives CASSLLGQGTQYF.

This clonotype came up a few times. This chain joins TRBV4-1 and TRBJ1-1; D unclear. Between the trimmed V and J ends, which lost 0 bases and 1 base, there was a span of 9 bases. Germline lookup yields CDR1 MGHRA and CDR2 YSYEKL. The CDR3 loop spans 15 amino acids. In DNA form, the CDR3 reads TGCGCCAGCAGCCAAGATTCAATGGAGAACACTGAAGCTTTCTTT. It translates to CASSQDSMENTEAFF.

This clonotype appeared a few times. This CDR3 reads CASTHSKAGNYEQYF. The CDR3, as DNA: TGTGCCAGTACCCACTCGAAGGCGGGTAACTACGAGCAGTACTTC. The rearrangement uses TRBV19 and TRBJ2-7; tentatively, D is TRBD2 (5 bases). Trimming removed 7 bases at V and 3 bases at J, with 19 bases between. The CDR3 runs 15 residues. The germline CDR1 and CDR2 sequences are LNHDA and SQIVND (reference sequence).

This clonotype came up a few times. The chain uses TRBV11-2 and TRBJ2-4; D is ambiguous. This CDR3 spans 17 amino acids. V gave up 5 bases and J gave up 0 bases, with 17 bases separating them. The V gene's germline CDR1 is SGHAT and CDR2 FQNNGV. The CDR3 nucleotides are TGTGCCAGCAGCGAACCCACGGGCCCAGTAGCCAAAAACATTCAGTACTTC. Protein product: CASSEPTGPVAKNIQYF.

The chain recombines TRBV5-1 with TRBJ2-7, with 7 bases matching TRBD2. The V gene end was trimmed by 2 bases and the J gene end by 5 bases; junction bases not matched to a gene: 7. Germline V lookup: CDR1 SGHRS, CDR2 YFSETQ. The CDR3 runs to 14 residues. The CDR3 DNA follows: TGCGCCAGCAGCTTTGGGGGAGGGCCTGACGAGCAGTACTTC. Protein sequence: CASSFGGGPDEQYF.

This clonotype has more than one count but fewer than ten. The chain employs TRBV20-1 and TRBJ1-1; D uncertain. This CDR3 is 12 amino acids long. V lost 0 bases, J lost 11 bases, and 13 bases lay in between. Germline V gene data show CDR1 as DFQATT and CDR2 as SNEGSKA (reference sequence). CDR3: CSARDRGPTAFF. CDR3 sequence (DNA): TGCAGTGCTAGAGATCGAGGGCCGACCGCTTTCTTT.

This clonotype was counted a few times. V gene TRBV28 combines with J gene TRBJ2-7; D perhaps matches TRBD1 (6 bases). The V end lost 6 bases, the J end lost 0 bases, and 12 bases lay between the germline ends. This CDR3 spans 14 amino acids. CDR1 is MDHEN and CDR2 is SYDVKM in the germline V gene. In nucleotides, the CDR3 is TGTGCCAGCAGCCCCTGGGACACCTCCTACGAGCAGTACTTC. As protein: CASSPWDTSYEQYF.

This clonotype was counted ten times or more. The gene calls are TRBV14 and TRBJ2-7; maybe TRBD1 (6 bases). From germline, CDR1 is SGHDN and CDR2 FVKESK. The CDR3 runs to 14 residues. V lost 0 bases, J lost 1 base, and 7 bases lay in between. This chain's CDR3 is CASSQDQGSYEQYF. CDR3 nucleotide sequence: TGTGCCAGCAGCCAAGACCAGGGGTCCTACGAGCAGTACTTC.

The CDR3 spells CATSGQTYEQYF. In DNA form, the CDR3 reads TGTGCCACCAGTGGACAGACCTACGAGCAGTACTTC. The chain carries TRBV24-1 and TRBJ2-7; possibly TRBD1 for D (5 bases). Per the germline V gene, CDR1 is KGHDR and CDR2 is SFDVKD. This CDR3 is built from 12 residues. The V gene lost 5 bases and the J gene lost 2 bases, with 6 bases spanning the gap.

This sequence joins TRBV19 and TRBJ2-7, with TRBD1 matching 10 bases. CDR1 and CDR2 (germline): LNHDA, SQIVND (reference sequence). The junction had 4 bases not matched to a gene; V was cut back by 4 bases and J by 4 bases. The CDR3 covers 14 residues. The CDR3 is CASSTLDRGYEQYF. The CDR3 bases are TGTGCCAGTAGTACCCTGGACAGGGGGTACGAGCAGTACTTC.

This clonotype was detected ten times or more. The rearrangement links TRBV14 to TRBJ2-3; D is unresolved. V was shortened by 0 bases and J by 5 bases, with 0 bases between the two germline ends. The CDR3 runs 11 residues. Germline-derived CDR1 and CDR2 are SGHDN and FVKESK. The CDR3 region has the DNA TGTGCCAGCAGCCAAGAAGATACGCAGTATTTT. Protein: CASSQEDTQYF.

The rearrangement links TRBV19 to TRBJ2-7; 10 positions match TRBD2. V lost 6 bases to trimming and J lost 9 bases; unmatched junction nucleotides: 11. The CDR3 runs to 14 residues. CDR1 is LNHDA and CDR2 is SQIVND in the germline V gene (reference sequence). CDR3 sequence: CASRDLAGDNVQYF. CDR3 bases: TGTGCCAGTAGGGATCTAGCGGGAGATAATGTGCAGTACTTC.

The V and J genes are TRBV5-1 and TRBJ2-1, with 10 bases that match TRBD2. The CDR3 covers 15 residues. The germline CDR1 and CDR2 sequences are SGHRS and YFSETQ. The J segment lost 2 bases and the V segment lost 6 bases, leaving 5 bases of the junction unmatched. The CDR3 reads CASTVSGGAYNEQFF. CDR3 bases: TGCGCCAGCACCGTAAGCGGGGGGGCCTACAATGAGCAGTTCTTC.

There are a few counts of this clonotype. V and J are TRBV10-3 and TRBJ2-2, with a tentative D call TRBD2 (5 bases). The germline gives CDR1 ENHRY, CDR2 SYGVKD. V lost 4 bases and J 6 bases, leaving 15 bases between the germline ends. The CDR3 consists of 15 residues. CDR3 in DNA: TGTGCCATCAGTGGGACTGAAAAGGTCGCCGGGGAGCTGTTTTTT. The encoded protein is CAISGTEKVAGELFF.

This clonotype was counted only a few times. The rearrangement joins TRBV7-9 to TRBJ2-7, with 7 bases that match TRBD1. V lost 5 bases, J lost 7 bases, and 14 bases stayed unmatched. CDR3 length equals 15 residues. Germline lookup yields CDR1 SEHNR and CDR2 FQNEAQ (reference sequence). The CDR3 DNA sequence: TGTGCCAGCAGCAACAGGGACAGTTGGGAGAGGGAGCAGTACTTC. Its protein product is CASSNRDSWEREQYF.

The chain uses TRBV20-1 and TRBJ1-2; D is unclear. The germline gives CDR1 DFQATT, CDR2 SNEGSKA (reference sequence). Trimming pared 6 bases from V and 0 bases from J, leaving 14 bases between. The CDR3 has 14 amino acids. The CDR3 sequence is CSARTPGANYGYTF. CDR3 in DNA: TGCAGTGCCCGGACCCCAGGAGCTAACTATGGCTACACCTTC.

This sequence joins TRBV10-3 and TRBJ2-2, with D possibly called TRBD1 or TRBD2 (6 bases each). Between the trimmed V and J ends, which lost 10 bases and 7 bases, there was a span of 19 bases. This CDR3 region has 14 residues. Germline lookup yields CDR1 ENHRY and CDR2 SYGVKD. The CDR3 spells CASHLSGAGGELFF. The CDR3 region has the DNA TGTGCCAGCCATCTGTCGGGGGCAGGCGGGGAGCTGTTTTTT.

Only a few counts were recorded for this clonotype. The V gene is TRBV24-1, the J gene TRBJ2-5; 11 nucleotides align to TRBD2. Germline CDR1 and CDR2: KGHDR and SFDVKD. The CDR3 has 15 residues. V dropped 9 bases and J dropped 4; count of bases not matched to a gene: 9. The CDR3 sequence: CATFGTSGAGETQYF. As DNA, the CDR3 is TGTGCCACCTTCGGGACTAGCGGAGCAGGAGAGACCCAGTACTTC.

This clonotype was recorded a few times. This sequence joins TRBV3-1 and TRBJ2-2, with D uncertain. V lost 8 bases to trimming and J lost 2 bases, with 15 bases between them. The CDR3 sequence is 15 residues long. Germline CDR1 reads LGHDT; CDR2 reads YNNKEL (reference sequence). The CDR3 spells CASGISGANTGELFF. The CDR3 DNA reads as TGTGCCAGCGGAATTTCAGGAGCCAACACCGGGGAGCTGTTTTTT.